A selection of T cell receptor beta chains follows, all from one sample in a study of beta chain features in type 1 diabetes. The assay was immunoSEQ multiplex PCR, and TCRdb's table has in-frame clones only and misses some. The table has under 900,000 clones, roughly 17% seen once; the top ten hold 0.023%. The sample consisted of naive CD4+ T cells from blood. Receptors were obtained from a young woman in good health. CDR3s include the opening cysteine and the closing phenylalanine or tryptophan. A D gene is named only where the DNA matches it firmly. A clone size is listed for some rows: how often the clone was seen (once, few, many), or a class if it is expanded.

D gene,CDR3 length,J gene,clone size,V gene,CDR3 protein,CDR3 DNA
-,14,TRBJ2-7,-,TRBV18,CASSRTLDSYEQYF,TGTGCCAGCTCACGGACCTTAGACTCCTACGAGCAGTACTTC
-,18,TRBJ1-1,-,TRBV28,CASSPLSLMEGVNTEAFF,TGTGCCAGCAGTCCATTATCATTGATGGAGGGCGTGAACACTGAAGCTTTCTTT
-,17,TRBJ2-3,-,TRBV4-3,CASSHLLGASGTDTQYF,TGCGCCAGCAGCCACCTGCTCGGGGCTAGCGGCACAGATACGCAGTATTTT
-,13,TRBJ1-1,few,TRBV19,CASSIQVYTEAFF,TGTGCCAGTAGTATACAGGTCTACACTGAAGCTTTCTTT
-,12,TRBJ1-4,-,TRBV2,CASHKVNEKLFF,TGTGCCAGCCACAAGGTTAATGAAAAACTGTTTTTT
TRBD2,14,TRBJ2-3,few,TRBV7-2,CASSSGTSGDTQYF,TGTGCCAGCAGCTCCGGGACTAGCGGGGATACGCAGTATTTT
TRBD2,20,TRBJ2-2,-,TRBV5-1,CASSSSGLAGGPRITGELFF,TGCGCCAGCAGCTCATCAGGACTAGCGGGAGGGCCTAGGATCACCGGGGAGCTGTTTTTT
-,15,TRBJ2-7,-,TRBV5-1,CASSPGFGEVNEQYF,TGCGCCAGCAGCCCTGGTTTCGGGGAAGTAAACGAGCAGTACTTC
-,12,TRBJ2-5,-,TRBV10-1,CASSADQETQYF,TGCGCCAGCAGTGCGGACCAAGAGACCCAGTACTTC
-,16,TRBJ2-2,-,TRBV5-1,CASSFSARLNTGELFF,TGCGCCAGCAGCTTCTCCGCACGGCTCAACACCGGGGAGCTGTTTTTT
-,13,TRBJ1-5,-,TRBV7-2,CASSPRWGQPQHF,TGTGCCAGCAGCCCACGGTGGGGCCAGCCCCAGCATTTT
-,13,TRBJ2-6,-,TRBV4-3,CASSQENNNVLTF,TGCGCCAGCAGCCAAGAAAACAACAACGTCCTGACTTTC
-,13,TRBJ2-7,few,TRBV29-1,CSVEDQGWSEQYF,TGCAGCGTTGAAGACCAAGGGTGGTCCGAGCAGTACTTC
TRBD2,15,TRBJ2-7,-,TRBV10-3,CAISELPGLVTEQYF,TGTGCCATCAGTGAGCTCCCGGGACTAGTAACCGAGCAGTACTTC
-,12,TRBJ2-1,few,TRBV7-2,CASSLSGNEQFF,TGTGCCAGCAGCTTATCTGGCAATGAGCAGTTCTTC
TRBD2,14,TRBJ2-7,-,TRBV7-2,CASSSGTSGYEQYF,TGTGCCAGCAGTTCCGGGACTAGCGGTTACGAGCAGTACTTC
TRBD2,13,TRBJ2-5,few,TRBV9,CASSGGPEETQYF,TGTGCCTCTAGCGGGGGGCCGGAAGAGACCCAGTACTTC
-,14,TRBJ2-5,few,TRBV27,CASGRKQGPETQYF,TGTGCCAGCGGAAGGAAACAGGGCCCAGAGACCCAGTACTTC